The entry that follows covers one TCR beta chain sequence. Its antigen is currently not known. No qualities accompany the bases; no much larger clone lies one base away. TCRbeta CDR3 regions were amplified from genomic DNA by means of the immunoSEQ Assay, a bias-controlled multiplex PCR. Concerning the study's data processing: The number of nucleated cells in each sample was estimated from the amplification of reference gene primers within the assay. To quantify the absolute abundance of each unique TCRbeta CDR3 rearrangement, sequence reads were collapsed and filtered. Productive Simpson clonality was computed per sample as the square root of Simpson's diversity index over productive rearrangements. Held by TCRdb, this immuneACCESS table contains in-frame sequences only and omits some clones. Under half of the omission traces to an unresolved V gene where checked; the cause of the rest is unknown. V, J and clone size were drawn from that table, and D and trimming were deduced from the DNA. This sample holds just under 350,000 clones; approximately 91% were observed only once. The ten biggest clones cover about 7.3% of the sample.

One collaborating source in Seattle enrolled patients while the patients were actively infected and followed the patients over time throughout the course of disease. Whole blood was collected in K2EDTA tubes by collaborating institutions according to the institutions' own protocols. For TCRbeta analysis, collaborators shipped samples as frozen whole blood, isolated PBMCs, or DNA extracted from either of those sample types. Trimming accounts for 3 bases at V and 6 bases at J, while the number of junction bases matched to no gene is 6. The CDR3 numbers 15 residues from cysteine through phenylalanine. The retained sequence is limited to the CDR3, 45 bases, with the frame set at the first base. The CDR1 and CDR2 encoded by the germline V gene are SGDLS and YYNGEE. This sample is part of a study of blood T cell repertoires in COVID-19 (TCRdb year 2020). Describing the broader study: The collaborator samples originated in the United States, Italy and Spain and spanned the acute and convalescent phases of COVID-19. The repertoires were made available in a free public database intended to serve as a resource for research on the immune response to SARS-CoV-2. A de-identified subject ID, COVID-19 status, age in years and sex were almost always included in the sample metadata. Deeply sampled blood TCRbeta repertoires from subjects exposed to, actively infected with, or recovered from COVID-19 were included in the dataset. The samples were drawn from the first 160 participants of the ongoing ImmuneRACE study and from 1,254 subjects provided by 6 global collaborators. The prospective study material was composed of cDNA or gDNA derived from T cells, B-cell-depleted T cells, or PBMCs. HLA class I and class II types, where available, came from metadata supplied by the sample provider rather than from assay-based typing. The paper as a whole reports these results and caveats: The quantity of clinical and demographic metadata differed by source and by participant and was supplied without curation.

This clonotype was obtained from a woman between 70 and 85 years old with COVID-19, enrolled during active disease. The chain is assembled from TRBV9 and TRBJ1-4, with TRBD1 identical over 9 junction bases. The sequenced sample was peripheral blood. The nucleotides read TGTGCCAGCAGCGGCTCGGGACAGGGTTATGAAAAACTGTTTTTT. Its translation is CASSGSGQGYEKLFF.